The TCR beta chain under discussion was sequenced for a study of identical twins. TCRdb called the 5' RACE reads again in MiXCR, with one record for every CDR3 protein. The repertoire has about 1.7 million distinct CDR3 sequences, under 35% of them found once; the top ten carry roughly 0.3%. Notes on this clonotype: The antigen remains unidentified.

The length of the CDR3 is 12 residues. Germline V gives CDR1 DFQATT, CDR2 SNEGSKA (reference sequence). V lost 6 bases to trimming and J lost 4 bases, with 12 bases between them. General study points: For cord blood, abundant beta clonotypes had fewer insertions, unlike memory repertoires, which showed none.

The specimen was cord blood. The TCR sequence derives from a newborn girl in good health. The rearrangement uses TRBV20-1 and TRBJ1-1; D remains unclear. For the CDR3, the DNA is TGCAGTGCCAGGCTTGAGGGCACTGAAGCTTTCTTT. Residues: CSARLEGTEAFF.